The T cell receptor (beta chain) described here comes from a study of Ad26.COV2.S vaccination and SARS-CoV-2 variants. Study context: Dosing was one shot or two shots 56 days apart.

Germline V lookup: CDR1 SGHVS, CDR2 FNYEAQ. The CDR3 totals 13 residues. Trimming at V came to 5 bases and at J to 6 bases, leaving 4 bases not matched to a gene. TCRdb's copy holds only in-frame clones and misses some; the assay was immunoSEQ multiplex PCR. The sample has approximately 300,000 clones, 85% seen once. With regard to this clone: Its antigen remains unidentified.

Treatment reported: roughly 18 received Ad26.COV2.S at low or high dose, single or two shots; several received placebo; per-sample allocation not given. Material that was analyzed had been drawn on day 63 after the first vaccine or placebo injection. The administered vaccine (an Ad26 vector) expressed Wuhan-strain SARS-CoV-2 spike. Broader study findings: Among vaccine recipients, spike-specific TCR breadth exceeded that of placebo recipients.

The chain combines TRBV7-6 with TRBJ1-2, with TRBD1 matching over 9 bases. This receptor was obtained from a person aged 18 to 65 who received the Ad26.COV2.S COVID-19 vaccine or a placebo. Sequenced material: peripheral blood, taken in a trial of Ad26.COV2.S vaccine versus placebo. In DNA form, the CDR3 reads TGTGCCAGCAGCAATGGGACAGGGAATGGCTACACCTTC. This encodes CASSNGTGNGYTF.